This T cell receptor (beta chain) was captured in a study of metastatic and nonmetastatic thyroid tumors (dated by TCRdb to about 2020). For context, the study as a whole: For patients with malignant and with benign thyroid disease, the researchers compared repertoires between peripheral blood samples and tumor or nodule tissue samples. Broader findings and caveats from the paper: In both blood and tumor samples, malignant tumors were reported to have significantly higher TCR beta diversity than benign nodules.

Before undergoing thyroid surgery, none of the patients had been given any kind of treatment. Using T-cell receptor beta sequencing, the researchers looked back retrospectively at clinical samples from patients, gathered between about 2011 and 2018. A note on this clone: Its antigen remains unidentified. No quality values exist for individual bases; no much larger clone is one base distant.

Library method: PCR. Sequencing instrument: Illumina HiSeq 4000. The TCR beta-chain CDR3 region of each patient was profiled by high-throughput sequencing. The paper's data handling went like this. The researchers built a classifier to tell apart papillary thyroid cancer patients with distant metastasis, based on CDR3 differences among clinicopathological groups. Repertoire diversity was assessed with the Shannon index, and tumor-blood repertoire similarity with the Morisita-Horn index. TCRdb passed the public sequencing reads through fastp at Q25 and MiXCR, retaining productive beta sequences. The V and J calls reflect TCRdb's pipeline rather than the authors' work. Counted in this sample were about 24,000 clones; around 20% of them appeared once. Of the sample, approximately 8% is held by the ten largest clones. The CDR3 goes from the cysteine to the phenylalanine over 15 residues. Of all the DNA, just the CDR3 is kept, 45 bases in frame from base 1. V was cut back by 3 bases and J by 3 bases, leaving a gap of 12 bases between them. The germline V gene (reference sequence) gives CDR1 as LGHDT and CDR2 as YNNKEL.

The rearrangement combines TRBV3-1 with TRBJ2-4, and perhaps TRBD2 as D gene, on 5 matching bases. The source of this sequence is a female donor with papillary thyroid cancer or a benign thyroid nodule (not recorded which). Some clones in this sample may be carry-over from other donors' samples. Input material: blood. The encoded CDR3 is CASSQRAASKNIQYF. The sequenced DNA is TGTGCCAGCAGCCAGCGGGCGGCGAGCAAAAACATTCAGTACTTC.